The sequence of this T cell receptor beta chain was determined in a study of OX40 agonist ivuxolimab in advanced cancers. Across the study: Cancers in dose escalation were hepatocellular, melanoma, renal cell and head and neck.

Assay used: immunoSEQ multiplex PCR; TCRdb lists only in-frame clones, some missing. The repertoire consists of about 92,000 clones, with roughly 80% occurring once and the leading ten covering roughly 5.2%. The TCR sequence derives from an adult with an advanced solid tumor such as melanoma, head and neck, liver or kidney cancer. The source material was CD4+ or CD8+ T cells sorted from blood, sampled in a trial of the OX40 agonist ivuxolimab.

This chain's CDR3 is CASSLRSRINYEQYF. DNA for the CDR3: TGTGCCAGCAGTTTGCGGTCCCGGATTAACTACGAGCAGTACTTC. V gene TRBV27 combines with J gene TRBJ2-7; D is undetermined. There are 15 residues in the CDR3. V was shortened by 3 bases and J by 3 bases, with 15 bases between the two germline ends. Per the germline V gene, CDR1 is MNHEY and CDR2 is SMNVEV (reference sequence).